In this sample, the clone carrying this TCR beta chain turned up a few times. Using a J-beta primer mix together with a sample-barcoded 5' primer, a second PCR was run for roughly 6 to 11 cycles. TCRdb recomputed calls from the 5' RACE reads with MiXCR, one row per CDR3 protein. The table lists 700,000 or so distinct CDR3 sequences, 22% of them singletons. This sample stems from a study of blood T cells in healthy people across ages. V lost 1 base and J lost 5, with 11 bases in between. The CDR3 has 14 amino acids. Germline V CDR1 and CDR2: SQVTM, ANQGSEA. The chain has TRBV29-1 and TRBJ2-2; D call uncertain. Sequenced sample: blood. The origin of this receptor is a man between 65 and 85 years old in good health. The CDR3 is CSVEGARSTGELFF. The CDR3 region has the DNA TGCAGCGTTGAAGGGGCTAGATCTACCGGGGAGCTGTTTTTT.